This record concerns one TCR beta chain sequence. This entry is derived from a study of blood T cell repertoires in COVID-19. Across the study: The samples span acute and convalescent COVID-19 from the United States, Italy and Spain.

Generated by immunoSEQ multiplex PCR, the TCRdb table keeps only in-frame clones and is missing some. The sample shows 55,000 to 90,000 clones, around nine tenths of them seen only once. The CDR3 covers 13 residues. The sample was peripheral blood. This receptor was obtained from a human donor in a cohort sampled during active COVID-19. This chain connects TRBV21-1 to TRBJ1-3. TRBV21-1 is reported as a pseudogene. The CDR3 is CASSEASGNTIYF. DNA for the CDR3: TGTGCCAGCAGCGAGGCCTCTGGAAACACCATATATTTT.